This record concerns one T cell receptor (beta chain) sequence. The antigen is not known. The sample is drawn from a study of response to subunit inactivated influenza vaccine. Study conclusions and caveats: Each seasonal flu vaccination may recruit only limited new T cells, authors suggested.

TCRdb independently ran MiXCR on the RT-PCR reads; one entry per CDR3 protein. The table shows approximately 680,000 distinct CDR3 sequences, with 15% to 18% occurring only once. Looked up from germline, CDR1 is SGHDT and CDR2 is YYEEEE. Unmatched junction bases numbered 7, after V lost 3 bases and J lost 0 bases. This CDR3 comprises 17 residues. This receptor was identified in a man aged 50-60 years who received an inactivated influenza vaccine. The V gene is TRBV5-6, the J gene TRBJ1-4, with 8 bases fitting TRBD1. Here the sequenced sample was PBMCs from blood, taken less than 13 days after vaccination. Here the CDR3 DNA reads TGTGCCAGCAGCTGGGCCGGGACAGGCTCAACTAATGAAAAACTGTTTTTT. Translating gives CASSWAGTGSTNEKLFF.